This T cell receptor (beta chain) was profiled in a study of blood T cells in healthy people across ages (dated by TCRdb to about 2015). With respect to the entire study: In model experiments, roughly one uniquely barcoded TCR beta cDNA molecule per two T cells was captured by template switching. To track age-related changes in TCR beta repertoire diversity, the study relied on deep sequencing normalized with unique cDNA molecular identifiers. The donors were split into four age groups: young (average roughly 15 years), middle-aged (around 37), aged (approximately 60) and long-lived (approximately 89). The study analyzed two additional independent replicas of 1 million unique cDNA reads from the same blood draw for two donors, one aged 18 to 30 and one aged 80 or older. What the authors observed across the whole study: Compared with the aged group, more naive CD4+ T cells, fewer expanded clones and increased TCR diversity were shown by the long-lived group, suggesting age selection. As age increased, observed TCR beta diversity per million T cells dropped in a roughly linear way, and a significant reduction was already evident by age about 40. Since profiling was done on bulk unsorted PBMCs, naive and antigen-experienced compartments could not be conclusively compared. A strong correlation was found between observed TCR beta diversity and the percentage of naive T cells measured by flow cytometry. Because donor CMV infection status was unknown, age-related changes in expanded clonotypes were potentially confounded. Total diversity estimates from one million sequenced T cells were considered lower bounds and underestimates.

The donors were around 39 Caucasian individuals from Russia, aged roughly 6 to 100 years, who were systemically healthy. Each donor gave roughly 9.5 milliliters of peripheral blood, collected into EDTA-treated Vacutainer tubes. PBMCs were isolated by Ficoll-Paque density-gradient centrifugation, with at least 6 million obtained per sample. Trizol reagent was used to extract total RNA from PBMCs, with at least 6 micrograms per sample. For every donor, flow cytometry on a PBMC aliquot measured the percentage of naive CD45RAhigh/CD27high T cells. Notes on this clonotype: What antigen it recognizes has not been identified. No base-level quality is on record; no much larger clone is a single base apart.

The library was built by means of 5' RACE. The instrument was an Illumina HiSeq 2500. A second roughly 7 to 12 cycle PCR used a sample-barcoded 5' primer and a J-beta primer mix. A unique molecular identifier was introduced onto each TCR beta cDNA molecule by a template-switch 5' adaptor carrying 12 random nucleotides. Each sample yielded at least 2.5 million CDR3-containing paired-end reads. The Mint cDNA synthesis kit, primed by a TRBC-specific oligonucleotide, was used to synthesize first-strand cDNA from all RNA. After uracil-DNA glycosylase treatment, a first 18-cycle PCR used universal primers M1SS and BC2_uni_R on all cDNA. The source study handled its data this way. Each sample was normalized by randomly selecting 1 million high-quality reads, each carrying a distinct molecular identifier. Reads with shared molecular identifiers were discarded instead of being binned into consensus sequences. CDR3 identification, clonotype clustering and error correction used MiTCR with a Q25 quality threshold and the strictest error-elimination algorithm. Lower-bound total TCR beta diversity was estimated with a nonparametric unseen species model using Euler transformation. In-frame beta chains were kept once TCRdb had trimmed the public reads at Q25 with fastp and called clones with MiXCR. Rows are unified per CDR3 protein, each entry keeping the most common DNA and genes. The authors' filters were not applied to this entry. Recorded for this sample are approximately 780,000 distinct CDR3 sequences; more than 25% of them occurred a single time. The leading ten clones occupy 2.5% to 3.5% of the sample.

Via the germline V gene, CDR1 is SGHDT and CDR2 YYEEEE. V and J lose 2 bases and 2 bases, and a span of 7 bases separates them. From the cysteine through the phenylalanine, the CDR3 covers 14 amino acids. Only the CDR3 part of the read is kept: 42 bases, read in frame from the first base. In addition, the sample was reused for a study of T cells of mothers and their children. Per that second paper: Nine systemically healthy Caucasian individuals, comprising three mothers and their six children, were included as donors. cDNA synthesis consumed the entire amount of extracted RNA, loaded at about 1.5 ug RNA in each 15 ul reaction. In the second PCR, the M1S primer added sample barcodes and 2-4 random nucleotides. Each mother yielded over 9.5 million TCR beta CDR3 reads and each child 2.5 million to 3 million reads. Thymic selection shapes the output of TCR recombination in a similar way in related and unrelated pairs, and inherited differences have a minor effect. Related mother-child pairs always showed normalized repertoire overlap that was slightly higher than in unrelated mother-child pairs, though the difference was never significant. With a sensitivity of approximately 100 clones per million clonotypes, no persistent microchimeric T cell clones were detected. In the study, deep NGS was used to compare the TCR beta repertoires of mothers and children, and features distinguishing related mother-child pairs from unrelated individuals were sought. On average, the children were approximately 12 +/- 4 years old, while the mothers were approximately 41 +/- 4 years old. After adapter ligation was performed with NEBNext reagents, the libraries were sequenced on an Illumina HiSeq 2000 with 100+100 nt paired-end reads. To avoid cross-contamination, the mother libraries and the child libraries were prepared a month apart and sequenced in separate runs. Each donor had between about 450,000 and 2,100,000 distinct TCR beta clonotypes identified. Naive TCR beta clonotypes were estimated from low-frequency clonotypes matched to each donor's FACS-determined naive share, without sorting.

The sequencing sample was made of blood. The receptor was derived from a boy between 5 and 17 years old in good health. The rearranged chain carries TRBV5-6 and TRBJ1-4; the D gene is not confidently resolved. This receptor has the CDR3 CASSFIATNEKLFF. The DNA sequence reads TGTGCCAGCAGCTTCATTGCTACTAATGAAAAACTGTTTTTT.